Presented here are 13 T cell receptor beta chains from one specimen sequenced in a study of T cell responses to AZD1222 COVID-19 vaccine listed by TCRdb under 2021. The receptor library was made with the immunoSEQ multiplex PCR assay. TCRdb obtained this table from immuneACCESS and retained in-frame rearrangements with V and J assigned. These tables miss some clones; where compared with another copy, unresolved V genes account for less than half of the shortfall, and the remainder is unexplained. In all, the sample holds around 200,000 clones, and 88% of those were seen once. The top ten hold about 25% of the sample. The time point label corresponds to: about 28 days (+/-7) after the second vaccine dose. The sequenced sample was peripheral blood, obtained 28 days after the second AZD1222 dose. These receptors all stem from an adult who received the AZD1222 COVID-19 vaccine.

The chain couples TRBV20-1 to TRBJ2-7; D gene ambiguous. The CDR3 totals 10 residues. The V gene's germline CDR1 is DFQATT and CDR2 SNEGSKA (reference sequence). Trimming pared 6 bases from V and 1 base from J, leaving 4 bases between. CDR3 loop: CSAFSYEQYF. The CDR3 nucleotides read TGCAGTGCGTTTTCCTACGAGCAGTACTTC.

Comments on this clone: Germline is not matched at one junction end, which may reflect a read error. CDR3 amino acids: CASSPREGTEAFF. The CDR3 bases are TGTGCTAGCAGCCCCAGGGAAGGCACTGAAGCTTTCTTT. The rearrangement uses TRBV7-7 and TRBJ1-1; TRBD1 might be the D (5 bases). CDR1 is SSHAT and CDR2 is FNYEAQ in the germline V gene (reference sequence). The CDR3 consists of 13 residues.

The V gene is TRBV27, the J gene TRBJ2-1, with 11 bases that match TRBD1. Germline CDR1 MNHEY, CDR2 SMNVEV (reference sequence). CDR3 length: 15 amino acids. V gave up 3 bases and J gave up 6 bases; unmatched junction bases: 4. The CDR3 DNA is TGTGCCAGCAGTTTCAGGGACAGGGGGTCCAATGAGCAGTTCTTC. The encoded protein is CASSFRDRGSNEQFF.

The J gene is TRBJ2-7, the V gene TRBV6-5; 12 bases are shared with TRBD2. Trimming took 6 bases from V and 4 from J; bases not matched to a gene: 1. Germline-derived CDR1 and CDR2 are MNHEY and SVGAGI. There are 13 residues in the CDR3. This CDR3 reads CASRTSGSYEQYF. Written as DNA, the CDR3 is TGTGCCAGCAGGACTAGCGGGAGTTACGAGCAGTACTTC.

V is TRBV10-3 and J is TRBJ2-1, with D hard to call. The CDR3 has 16 amino acids. Germline V gene data show CDR1 as ENHRY and CDR2 as SYGVKD. The V and J ends lost 6 bases and 3 bases respectively, with 18 bases between them. CDR3 residues: CAISPTRSGDYNEQFF. CDR3 sequence (DNA): TGTGCCATCAGCCCTACCAGGTCCGGAGACTACAATGAGCAGTTCTTC.

The CDR3 protein is CARSFPLNGTGPALAPSPGGEQYF. The CDR3 DNA sequence: TGTGCCAGAAGCTTTCCCCTCAACGGGACAGGGCCTGCCCTAGCGCCCAGCCCTGGGGGCGAGCAGTACTTC. This chain uses TRBV5-3 with TRBJ2-7; 9 positions match TRBD1. TRBV5-3 is filed as an ORF, its function uncertain. Trimming removed 2 bases from V and 6 bases from J; junction bases left unmatched: 36. This CDR3 is 24 amino acids long.

The chain is built from TRBV18 and TRBJ2-2; tentatively, D is TRBD1 (6 bases). The length of the CDR3 is 15 residues. V lost 3 bases and J lost 3, with 11 bases in between. Germline V gene sequence: CDR1 KGHSH, CDR2 LQKENI. The CDR3 region is CASSPRDTDTGELFF. CDR3 nucleotide sequence: TGTGCCAGCTCACCTCGGGACACAGACACCGGGGAGCTGTTTTTT.

The chain has TRBV28 and TRBJ2-5, with D possibly being TRBD1 or TRBD2 (6 bases each). The CDR3 runs 15 residues. V was clipped by 6 bases and J by 5 bases, with 19 bases between them. Germline V gene lookup returns CDR1 MDHEN and CDR2 SYDVKM. CDR3 bases: TGTGCCAGCAGCCATGGATTGGGGGGCTCGGAGACCCAGTACTTC. It yields the protein CASSHGLGGSETQYF.

The chain links TRBV7-9 to TRBJ2-2; the D is unclear. The V end lost 0 bases, the J end lost 4 bases, and 6 bases lay between the germline ends. The length of the CDR3 is 14 residues. CDR1 SEHNR and CDR2 FQNEAQ come from the germline V gene (reference sequence). The CDR3 spells CASSLAHITGELFF. CDR3 nucleotide sequence: TGTGCCAGCAGCTTAGCGCACATCACCGGGGAGCTGTTTTTT.

The V gene is TRBV2, the J gene TRBJ2-2, with 9 nucleotides matching TRBD2. The germline V gene encodes CDR1 SNHLY and CDR2 FYNNEI. The V gene end was trimmed by 6 bases and the J gene end by 0 bases; junction bases not matched to a gene: 5. The CDR3 has 16 residues. The CDR3 here is CASRLSSGANTGELFF. The CDR3 nucleotides are TGTGCCAGCAGACTCTCTAGCGGGGCGAACACCGGGGAGCTGTTTTTT.

In DNA form, the CDR3 reads TGTGCCAGCAGCACCCGGGACAGGGATTATGGCTACACCTTC. Protein: CASSTRDRDYGYTF. The V call is TRBV6-6, the J call TRBJ1-2; 9 bases align to TRBD1. CDR1 is MNHNY, CDR2 SVGAGI, per germline (reference sequence). The CDR3 has 14 residues. V was pared by 6 bases and J by 5 bases, with 7 bases of the junction left unmatched.

This chain connects TRBV14 to TRBJ1-5; D remains ambiguous. CDR1 is SGHDN and CDR2 is FVKESK in the germline V gene. Deletions cut 1 base from V and 4 bases from J, with 5 bases between. This CDR3 contains 13 residues. CDR3 amino acids: CASSQAGNQPQHF. DNA for the CDR3: TGTGCCAGCAGCCAAGCTGGGAATCAGCCCCAGCATTTT. Together with reference TRBV14 and TRBJ1-5, the CDR3 gives the full variable domain: EAGVTQFPSHSVIEKGQTVTLRCDPISGHDNLYWYRRVMGKEIKFLLHFVKESKQDESGMPNNRFLAERTGGTYSTLKVQPAELEDSGVYFCASSQAGNQPQHFGDGTRLSIL.

This chain links TRBV11-2 with TRBJ2-3, with 9 positions matching TRBD2. CDR3 length equals 17 residues. With V trimmed by 3 bases and J by 1 base, 8 bases remained unmatched. CDR1 SGHAT and CDR2 FQNNGV come from the germline V gene. This chain's CDR3 is CASSFWEAGGGTDTQYF. CDR3 DNA sequence: TGTGCCAGCAGCTTTTGGGAAGCGGGAGGAGGCACAGATACGCAGTATTTT.